This entry lists 28 T cell receptor beta chains sequenced from one sample in a study of identical twins. One entry per CDR3 protein, called by TCRdb with MiXCR from the 5' RACE reads. The sample lists fewer than 250,000 distinct CDR3 sequences; around 15% were seen once. These same data were also listed under a study on T cells expressing NK-cell markers.

Sequenced material: CD8+ T cells sorted from blood. The receptor source for this set is a woman aged 18-29 years in good health.

The rearrangement links TRBV7-2 to TRBJ2-3; 8 nucleotides match TRBD2. Trimming removed 2 bases from V and 3 bases from J; junction bases left unmatched: 4. Germline-derived CDR1 and CDR2 are SGHTA and FQGNSA. The CDR3 has 15 residues. The CDR3 sequence: CASSLSGSETDTQYF. The DNA of the CDR3 is TGTGCCAGCAGCTTAAGCGGGAGTGAGACAGATACGCAGTATTTT.

This clonotype was seen at least ten times. The genes are TRBV5-1 and TRBJ2-1; 7 bases align to TRBD1. V dropped 4 bases and J dropped 2; count of bases not matched to a gene: 3. The CDR3 is 14 amino acids. CDR1 and CDR2 (germline): SGHRS, YFSETQ. CDR3 in amino acids: CASSPRGPYNEQFF. The CDR3 bases are TGCGCCAGCAGCCCTAGGGGGCCCTACAATGAGCAGTTCTTC.

V and J are TRBV4-3 and TRBJ2-7, with TRBD1 matching over 10 bases. J lost 5 bases, V lost 3 bases, and 13 bases had no gene match. The CDR3 length is 17 residues. Germline V CDR1 and CDR2: LGHNA, YSLEER. In nucleotides, the CDR3 is TGCGCCAGCAGCCATTACCCCTATCGGGACAGGGGCCACGAGCAGTACTTC. It yields the protein CASSHYPYRDRGHEQYF.

This chain links TRBV7-6 with TRBJ2-7; D is perhaps TRBD2 (6 bases). The length of the CDR3 is 15 residues. V was pared by 1 base and J by 3 bases, with 13 bases between. Germline V gives CDR1 SGHVS, CDR2 FNYEAQ. The CDR3 loop reads CASSLGSRGIYEQYF. The CDR3 DNA sequence: TGTGCCAGCAGCTTAGGTTCTCGGGGGATCTACGAGCAGTACTTC.

The chain combines TRBV2 with TRBJ2-7; D is possibly TRBD1 or TRBD2 (5 bases each). This CDR3 contains 14 residues. Germline CDR1 is SNHLY and CDR2 is FYNNEI. Trimming pared 4 bases from V and 3 bases from J, leaving 13 bases between. The CDR3 DNA reads TGTGCCAGCAGTGGGGTGGGGGTCTTCTACGAGCAGTACTTC. Encoded protein: CASSGVGVFYEQYF.

There are a few counts of this clonotype. This rearrangement joins TRBV11-3 to TRBJ1-1; D unresolved. Germline-derived CDR1 and CDR2 are SGHNT and YENEEA. The CDR3 covers 12 residues. The V end was cut by 5 bases, the J end by 7 bases, with 11 bases between. CDR3 in amino acids: CASSPYADEAFF. The CDR3 coding sequence is TGTGCCAGCAGCCCCTACGCGGATGAAGCTTTCTTT.

The rearrangement uses TRBV5-1 and TRBJ2-7; 9 nucleotides line up with TRBD2. Trimming took 0 bases from V and 2 from J; bases not matched to a gene: 3. Germline V gene data show CDR1 as SGHRS and CDR2 as YFSETQ. CDR3 size: 15 residues. CDR3 loop: CASSLGTSATYEQYF. The CDR3 coding sequence is TGCGCCAGCAGCTTGGGGACTAGCGCGACCTACGAGCAGTACTTC.

The genes are TRBV9 and TRBJ1-5; D not resolved. CDR3 length: 15 residues. Germline V gene sequence: CDR1 SGDLS, CDR2 YYNGEE. V was trimmed by 1 base and J by 1 base, leaving 9 bases between them. The CDR3 protein is CASSVSGLSNQPQHF. The CDR3 bases are TGTGCCAGCAGCGTAAGCGGATTGAGCAATCAGCCCCAGCATTTT.

The genes are TRBV4-3 and TRBJ2-7; 13 nucleotides align to TRBD2. Germline trimming cut 0 bases from V and 6 bases from J; bases unmatched to any gene: 2. Germline CDR1 and CDR2: LGHNA and YSLEER. The CDR3 spans 15 residues. The CDR3 reads CASSQDRTSGSEQYF. CDR3 nucleotide sequence: TGCGCCAGCAGCCAAGACAGGACTAGCGGGAGCGAGCAGTACTTC.

This clonotype was picked up a small number of times. The chain is built from TRBV6-1 and TRBJ1-4, with 11 bases fitting TRBD1. Trimming took 8 bases from V and 6 from J; bases not matched to a gene: 2. Germline-derived CDR1 and CDR2 are MNHNS and SASEGT. This CDR3 comprises 13 residues. In DNA, the CDR3 is TGTGCCAGCCGGGACAGGGGGGATGAAAAACTGTTTTTT. Protein product: CASRDRGDEKLFF.

The chain uses TRBV12-3 or TRBV12-4 and TRBJ2-1; D not certain. V dropped 8 bases and J dropped 7 bases, with 15 bases sitting between them. The length of the CDR3 is 13 residues. DNA of the CDR3: TGTGCCAGCGCCCGGGCTGGAGCTAATGAGCAGTTCTTC. Its translation is CASARAGANEQFF.

This clonotype was counted a few times. The rearrangement uses TRBV27 and TRBJ2-1; D gene unclear. The V and J ends lost 2 bases and 12 bases respectively, with 11 bases between them. The CDR3 has 12 amino acids. The germline CDR1 and CDR2 sequences are MNHEY and SMNVEV (reference sequence). The CDR3 region is CASSLRAGVQFF. The CDR3 DNA reads TGTGCCAGCAGTTTAAGGGCAGGCGTGCAGTTCTTC.

The genes are TRBV5-6 and TRBJ2-7; possible D gene TRBD1, 5 bases. Looked up from germline, CDR1 is SGHDT and CDR2 is YYEEEE. Trimming removed 3 bases from V and 6 bases from J, with 13 bases in between. The CDR3 covers 13 residues. The CDR3 spells CASSSGHTCEQYF. In nucleotides, the CDR3 is TGTGCCAGCAGCTCCGGACACACCTGCGAGCAGTACTTC.

This rearrangement joins TRBV5-1 to TRBJ2-2, with D perhaps TRBD2 (5 bases). Germline V gives CDR1 SGHRS, CDR2 YFSETQ. V was trimmed by 2 bases and J by 1 base, leaving 12 bases between them. The CDR3 runs 16 residues. The CDR3 region has the DNA TGCGCCAGCAGCTTTACTAGTTGGGGGAACACCGGGGAGCTGTTTTTT. Amino acid sequence: CASSFTSWGNTGELFF.

This clonotype appeared a few times. The chain links TRBV7-9 to TRBJ1-2; D is undetermined. V was clipped by 1 base and J by 4 bases, with 10 bases between them. Germline values: CDR1 SEHNR, CDR2 FQNEAQ (reference sequence). The CDR3 consists of 14 residues. The CDR3 nucleotides are TGTGCCAGCAGCTTAGGGAGAGGGCCCTATGGCTACACCTTC. This gives the protein CASSLGRGPYGYTF.

The sample holds a few counts of this clonotype. The chain employs TRBV5-1 and TRBJ1-5, with a weak D call TRBD1 (6 bases). CDR1 is SGHRS and CDR2 is YFSETQ in the germline V gene. The CDR3 is 13 residues long. Trimming took off 4 bases at V and 8 bases at J, with 13 bases between the two ends. The DNA for the CDR3 is TGCGCCAGCAGCGAAGGGGGGCTGGAGCCCCAGCATTTT. Protein: CASSEGGLEPQHF.

This clonotype appeared a few times. The V and J genes are TRBV20-1 and TRBJ2-3; D gene unclear. V was clipped by 4 bases and J by 0 bases, with 14 bases between them. The CDR3 runs to 15 residues. Germline assignment: CDR1 DFQATT and CDR2 SNEGSKA (reference sequence). The chain's CDR3 is CSATQSVESTDTQYF. DNA of the CDR3: TGCAGTGCTACTCAGAGCGTGGAGAGCACAGATACGCAGTATTTT.

This chain joins TRBV7-9 and TRBJ2-6, with D maybe TRBD2 (6 bases). V was pared by 1 base and J by 4 bases, with 14 bases between. Germline assignment: CDR1 SEHNR and CDR2 FQNEAQ (reference sequence). CDR3 size: 17 residues. The CDR3 loop reads CASSLETGTLGANVLTF. The CDR3 DNA reads TGTGCCAGCAGCTTAGAGACGGGGACTCTGGGGGCCAACGTCCTGACTTTC.

The CDR3 here is CASSLYGQGVNQPQHF. Here the CDR3 DNA reads TGTGCCAGCAGTTTATATGGACAAGGGGTGAATCAGCCCCAGCATTTT. The chain has TRBV6-2 or TRBV6-3 and TRBJ1-5, with D possibly TRBD1 on 5 matching bases. This CDR3 contains 16 residues. V was pared by 4 bases and J by 4 bases, with 17 bases between. CDR1 and CDR2 from the germline V gene are MNHEY and SVGEGT.

This chain links TRBV10-2 with TRBJ2-7, with 11 bases lining up with TRBD2. V was clipped by 4 bases and J by 12 bases; unmatched bases: 11. The CDR3 extends over 14 amino acids. CDR1 and CDR2 from the germline V gene are WSHSY and SAAADI. The CDR3 DNA reads TGCGCCAGCAGTGCTAAGTTAGCGGGAGGGTCAACGTACTTC. Its protein product is CASSAKLAGGSTYF.

This clonotype was observed a handful of times. The genes are TRBV10-3 and TRBJ1-1; possible D gene TRBD1, 5 bases. The CDR3 spans 17 residues. Germline-derived CDR1 and CDR2 are ENHRY and SYGVKD. Between the trimmed V and J ends, which lost 2 bases and 0 bases, there was a span of 16 bases. The CDR3, as DNA: TGTGCCATCAGTGAGACGGGACCTAGCGCGGTGAACACTGAAGCTTTCTTT. Its protein is CAISETGPSAVNTEAFF.

This clonotype came up a few times. The chain employs TRBV27 and TRBJ2-2; TRBD2 might be the D (6 bases). The CDR3 is 14 amino acids. CDR1 and CDR2 (germline): MNHEY, SMNVEV (reference sequence). Between the trimmed V and J ends, which lost 2 bases and 6 bases, there was a span of 10 bases. CDR3 sequence: CASSLGGWAGELFF. The CDR3, as DNA: TGTGCCAGCAGTTTAGGGGGGTGGGCCGGGGAGCTGTTTTTT.

The chain joins TRBV9 to TRBJ2-5; D is unclear. Trimming stripped 0 bases from V and 5 bases from J, with 8 bases between. CDR3 size: 13 residues. Germline-derived CDR1 and CDR2 are SGDLS and YYNGEE. CDR3 sequence reads: CASSVEDVETQYF. DNA for the CDR3: TGTGCCAGCAGCGTAGAGGATGTGGAGACCCAGTACTTC.

This chain links TRBV12-3 or TRBV12-4 with TRBJ2-3; D is unclear. This CDR3 is 12 amino acids long. Trimming took off 7 bases at V and 5 bases at J, with 10 bases between the two ends. CDR3 amino acids: CASTAIGDTQYF. In nucleotides, the CDR3 is TGTGCCAGCACGGCCATCGGAGATACGCAGTATTTT.

This clonotype was seen only a few times. The chain employs TRBV9 and TRBJ2-2; D gene ambiguous. There are 13 residues in the CDR3. Germline values: CDR1 SGDLS, CDR2 YYNGEE. V was clipped by 7 bases and J by 3 bases, with 10 bases between them. CDR3 protein: CASEQSYTGELFF. The CDR3, as DNA: TGTGCCAGCGAGCAGAGCTACACCGGGGAGCTGTTTTTT.

This clonotype came up a few times. V gene TRBV4-3 combines with J gene TRBJ2-7; maybe TRBD1 (6 bases). V lost 0 bases and J lost 5, with 20 bases in between. The germline gives CDR1 LGHNA, CDR2 YSLEER. The CDR3 runs 17 residues. CDR3 sequence reads: CASSQDDLTGYPNEQYF. Written as DNA, the CDR3 is TGCGCCAGCAGCCAAGACGACTTAACAGGGTACCCAAACGAGCAGTACTTC.

The J gene is TRBJ1-1, the V gene TRBV3-1; D remains ambiguous. The CDR3 sequence is 14 residues long. CDR1 LGHDT and CDR2 YNNKEL come from the germline V gene (reference sequence). Trimming stripped 4 bases from V and 4 bases from J, with 13 bases between. The chain's CDR3 is CASSRPSGPTEAFF. In DNA form, the CDR3 reads TGTGCCAGCAGCCGACCAAGCGGGCCCACTGAAGCTTTCTTT.

This rearrangement joins TRBV27 to TRBJ2-1; perhaps TRBD1 as D (5 bases). Between the trimmed V and J ends, which lost 5 bases and 8 bases, there was a span of 16 bases. This CDR3 comprises 14 residues. Per the germline V gene, CDR1 is MNHEY and CDR2 is SMNVEV (reference sequence). The CDR3 protein is CASSMAGPADEQFF. CDR3 DNA: TGTGCCAGCAGTATGGCAGGGCCCGCCGATGAGCAGTTCTTC.